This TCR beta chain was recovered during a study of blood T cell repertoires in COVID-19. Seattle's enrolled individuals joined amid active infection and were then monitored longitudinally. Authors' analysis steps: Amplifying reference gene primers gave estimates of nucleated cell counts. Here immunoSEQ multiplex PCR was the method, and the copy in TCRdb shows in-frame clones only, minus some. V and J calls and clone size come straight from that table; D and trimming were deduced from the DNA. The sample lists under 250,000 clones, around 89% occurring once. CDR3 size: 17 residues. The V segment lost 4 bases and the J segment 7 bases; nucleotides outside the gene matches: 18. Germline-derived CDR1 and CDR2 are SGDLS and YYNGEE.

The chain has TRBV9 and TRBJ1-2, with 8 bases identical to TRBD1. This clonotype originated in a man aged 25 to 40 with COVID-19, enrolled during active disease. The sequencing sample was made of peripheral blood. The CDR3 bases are TGTGCCAGCAGCCCCGGACAGGGCAGTCTCCTAGTGGGTGGCTACACCTTC. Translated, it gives CASSPGQGSLLVGGYTF.